This T cell receptor beta chain was sequenced during a study of blood T cell repertoires in COVID-19. Overall study: Some COVID-19 samples were acute and others convalescent; all came from the United States, Italy and Spain. T cells, B-cell-depleted T cells, or PBMCs provided the cDNA or gDNA that served as material.

Using immunoSEQ multiplex PCR, the repertoire was profiled, and TCRdb retains in-frame clones only, with some absent. The sample yields 150,000 to 200,000 clones, around 78% seen once. CDR3 length: 13 residues. V was trimmed by 6 bases and J by 0 bases, leaving 9 bases between them. The V gene's germline CDR1 is LNHDA and CDR2 SQIVND (reference sequence). J is TRBJ2-7 and V is TRBV19; D is ambiguous. Material: peripheral blood. The receptor comes from a woman of 80 years or more with active or convalescent COVID-19. CDR3 loop: CASSTTSSYEQYF. Here the CDR3 DNA reads TGTGCCAGTAGCACCACGAGCTCCTACGAGCAGTACTTC.